The T cell receptor (beta chain) described here comes from a study of blood T cell repertoires in COVID-19. The assay was immunoSEQ multiplex PCR, and TCRdb's table has in-frame clones only and misses some. The top ten clones hold 10% to 15% of a sample with 100,000 to 110,000 clones, about 83% of them seen once. Germline V gives CDR1 SGHRS, CDR2 YFSETQ. Germline trimming cut 4 bases from V and 7 bases from J; bases unmatched to any gene: 13. This CDR3 is built from 15 residues. J is TRBJ1-2 and V is TRBV5-1; TRBD1 agrees at 7 bases. Sequenced: peripheral blood. This TCR was sampled from a human donor in a cohort sampled during active COVID-19. The CDR3 sequence: CASSLSGTAPGGYTF. CDR3 DNA: TGCGCCAGCAGCCTATCCGGGACAGCGCCCGGTGGCTACACCTTC.